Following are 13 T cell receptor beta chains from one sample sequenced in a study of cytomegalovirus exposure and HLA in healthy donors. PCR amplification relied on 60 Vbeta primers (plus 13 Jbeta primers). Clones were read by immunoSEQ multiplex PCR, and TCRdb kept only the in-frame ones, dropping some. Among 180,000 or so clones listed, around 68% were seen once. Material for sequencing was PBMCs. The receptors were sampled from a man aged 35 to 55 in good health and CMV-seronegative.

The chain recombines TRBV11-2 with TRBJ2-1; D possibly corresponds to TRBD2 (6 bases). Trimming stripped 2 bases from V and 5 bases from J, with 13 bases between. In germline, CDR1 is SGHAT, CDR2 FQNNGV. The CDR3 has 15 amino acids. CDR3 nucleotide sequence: TGTGCCAGCAGCTTACTCGTAGCGGACCACAATGAGCAGTTCTTC. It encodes CASSLLVADHNEQFF.

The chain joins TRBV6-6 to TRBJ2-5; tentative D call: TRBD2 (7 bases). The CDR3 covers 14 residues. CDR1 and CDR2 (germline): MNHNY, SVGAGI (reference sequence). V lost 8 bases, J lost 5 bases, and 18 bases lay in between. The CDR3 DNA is TGTGCCAGCCGGGGGGCTACCGGGGCCGAGACCCAGTACTTC. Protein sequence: CASRGATGAETQYF.

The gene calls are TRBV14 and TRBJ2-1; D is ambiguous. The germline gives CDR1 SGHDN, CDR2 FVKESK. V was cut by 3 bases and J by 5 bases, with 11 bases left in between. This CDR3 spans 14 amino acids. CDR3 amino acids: CASSQSILDNEQFF. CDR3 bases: TGTGCCAGCAGCCAGAGTATTTTGGACAATGAGCAGTTCTTC.

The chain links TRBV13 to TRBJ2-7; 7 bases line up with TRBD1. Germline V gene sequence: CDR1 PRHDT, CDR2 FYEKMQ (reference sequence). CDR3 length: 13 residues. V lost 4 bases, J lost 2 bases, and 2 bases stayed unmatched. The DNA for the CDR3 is TGTGCCAGCAGCTCCGGGACAGCCTACGAGCAGTACTTC. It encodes CASSSGTAYEQYF.

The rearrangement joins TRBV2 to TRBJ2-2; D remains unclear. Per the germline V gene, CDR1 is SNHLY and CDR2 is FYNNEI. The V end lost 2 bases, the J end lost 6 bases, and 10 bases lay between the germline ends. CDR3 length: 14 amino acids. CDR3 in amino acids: CASSERLGSGELFF. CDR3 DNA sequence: TGTGCCAGCAGTGAAAGGTTGGGCTCCGGGGAGCTGTTTTTT.

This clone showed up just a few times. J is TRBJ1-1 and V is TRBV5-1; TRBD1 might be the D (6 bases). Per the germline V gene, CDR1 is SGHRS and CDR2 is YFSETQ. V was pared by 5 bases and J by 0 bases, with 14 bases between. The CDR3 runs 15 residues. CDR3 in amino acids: CASRVTGAMNTEAFF. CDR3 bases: TGCGCCAGCAGGGTGACAGGCGCCATGAACACTGAAGCTTTCTTT.

CDR3 region: CASSQRLDGNEQFF. DNA of the CDR3: TGTGCCAGCAGCCAAAGACTAGACGGGAATGAGCAGTTCTTC. This chain connects TRBV11-3 to TRBJ2-1, with D possibly TRBD2 on 6 matching bases. Germline V lookup: CDR1 SGHNT, CDR2 YENEEA. The CDR3 extends over 14 amino acids. The ends were cut back, 5 bases at V and 7 bases at J, with 15 bases in the middle.

The CDR3 reads CASSQGFGEDWQPQHF. For the CDR3, the DNA is TGTGCCAGCAGCCAAGGGTTCGGGGAGGATTGGCAGCCCCAGCATTTT. The chain combines TRBV4-2 with TRBJ1-5; D not certain. The CDR3 consists of 16 residues. The V gene's germline CDR1 is LGHNA and CDR2 YNFKEQ. V lost 1 base and J 7 bases, leaving 17 bases between the germline ends.

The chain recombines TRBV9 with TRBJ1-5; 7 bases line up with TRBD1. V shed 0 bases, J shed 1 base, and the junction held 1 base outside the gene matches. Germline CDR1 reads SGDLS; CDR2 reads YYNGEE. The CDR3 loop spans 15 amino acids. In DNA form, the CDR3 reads TGTGCCAGCAGCGTAGGGGGACAGAGCAATCAGCCCCAGCATTTT. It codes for CASSVGGQSNQPQHF. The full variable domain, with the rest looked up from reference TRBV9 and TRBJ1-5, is DSGVTQTPKHLITATGQRVTLRCSPRSGDLSVYWYQQSLDQGLQFLIQYYNGEERAKGNILERFSAQQFPDLHSELNLSSLELGDSALYFCASSVGGQSNQPQHFGDGTRLSIL.

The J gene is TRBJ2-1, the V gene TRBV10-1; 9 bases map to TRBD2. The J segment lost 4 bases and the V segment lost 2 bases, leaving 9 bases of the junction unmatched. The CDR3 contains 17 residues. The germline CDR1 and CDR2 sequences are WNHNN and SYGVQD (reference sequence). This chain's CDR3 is CASSEGAGREGYNEQFF. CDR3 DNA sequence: TGCGCCAGCAGTGAGGGGGCGGGGCGGGAGGGATACAATGAGCAGTTCTTC.

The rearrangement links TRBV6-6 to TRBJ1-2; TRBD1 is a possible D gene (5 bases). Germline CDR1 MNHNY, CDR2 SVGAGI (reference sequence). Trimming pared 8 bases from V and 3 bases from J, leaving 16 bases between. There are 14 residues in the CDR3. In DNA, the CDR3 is TGTGCCAGCTACCTGGGGGGGTCTTACTATGGCTACACCTTC. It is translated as CASYLGGSYYGYTF.

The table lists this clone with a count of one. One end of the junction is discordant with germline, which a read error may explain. The CDR3 region is CASSLDWGGDEQFF. In nucleotides, the CDR3 is TGTGCTAGCAGCTTAGATTGGGGGGGCGATGAGCAGTTCTTC. This sequence joins TRBV7-7 and TRBJ2-1; weak D call: TRBD2 (7 bases). This CDR3 is built from 14 residues. CDR1 is SSHAT and CDR2 is FNYEAQ in the germline V gene (reference sequence).

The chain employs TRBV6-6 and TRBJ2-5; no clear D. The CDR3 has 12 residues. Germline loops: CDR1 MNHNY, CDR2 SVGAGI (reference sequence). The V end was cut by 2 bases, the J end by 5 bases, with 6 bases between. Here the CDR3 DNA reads TGTGCCAGCAGTTACGGGCACGAGACCCAGTACTTC. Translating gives CASSYGHETQYF.